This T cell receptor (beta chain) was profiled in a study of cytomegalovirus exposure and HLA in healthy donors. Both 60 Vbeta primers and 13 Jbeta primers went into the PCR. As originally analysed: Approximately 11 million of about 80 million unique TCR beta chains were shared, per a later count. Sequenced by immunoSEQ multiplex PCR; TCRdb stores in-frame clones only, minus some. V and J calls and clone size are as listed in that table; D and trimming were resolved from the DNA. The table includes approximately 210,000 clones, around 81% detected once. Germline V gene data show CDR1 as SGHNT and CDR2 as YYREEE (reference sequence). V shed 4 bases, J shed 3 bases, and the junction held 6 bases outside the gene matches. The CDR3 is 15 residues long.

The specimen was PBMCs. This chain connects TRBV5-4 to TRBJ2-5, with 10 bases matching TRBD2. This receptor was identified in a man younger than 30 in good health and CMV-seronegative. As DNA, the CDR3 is TGTGCCAGCAGCCGCAGGGGACTAGCGAAAGAGACCCAGTACTTC. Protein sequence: CASSRRGLAKETQYF.